Listed below are T cell receptor beta chains from one sample, sequenced in a study of cytomegalovirus exposure and HLA in healthy donors. Profiling relied on immunoSEQ multiplex PCR, and the TCRdb table lists in-frame clones only, not all of them. The sample has under 200,000 clones, about 80% seen once. The sample taken for sequencing was PBMCs. The source is a man aged 25 to 45 in good health and CMV-seronegative. The conserved cysteine and the conserved F or W are not part of the CDR3 here. Part of the rows lack a size; the others show once, few, many or a class for expanded clones.

V	J	size	CDR3
TRBV5-1	TRBJ2-7	-	ASRLEGHMLYEQY
TRBV6-6	TRBJ1-2	-	ASSYSKSERAGYT
TRBV7-8	TRBJ1-4	-	ASSSGGGEKLF
TRBV11-2	TRBJ2-7	-	ASSSQIGYEQY
TRBV6-1	TRBJ2-1	-	ASTELAGGQQQF
TRBV18	TRBJ2-6	-	ASSPKGTGAGANVLT
TRBV7-6	TRBJ2-5	-	ASSSLAELETQY
TRBV9	TRBJ2-5	-	ASSTRAQRGQETQY
TRBV27	TRBJ2-7	once	ASSLQEPLSYEQY
TRBV6-4	TRBJ2-1	few	ASSVAGGRNEQF
TRBV28	TRBJ2-7	-	ASSLPQGPGEY
TRBV19	TRBJ1-1	-	ASSIDQIGGMNTEAF
TRBV12-5	TRBJ1-2	-	ASGPTGGGKAENYGYT
TRBV7-9	TRBJ1-3	few	ASSFSPNFSGNTIY
TRBV28	TRBJ1-1	-	ASSTRPNVNTEAF